Each of the 3 T cell receptor beta chains below was sequenced from the same sample in a study of shared clonotypes between healthy human individuals. Some clones are missing from TCRdb's copy, which holds only in-frame ones; the method was immunoSEQ multiplex PCR. This table has about 710,000 clones, roughly two thirds appearing once. The sequenced material came from memory CD4+ T cells sorted from blood. Subset reported: CD45RA-negative fraction. All receptors come from a young woman in good health.

This sequence joins TRBV6-6 and TRBJ1-4; 9 bases line up with TRBD1. Losses at the gene ends were 6 bases for V and 3 bases for J; bases not matched to a gene: 2. The CDR3 is 14 amino acids. Germline CDR1 reads MNHNY; CDR2 reads SVGAGI (reference sequence). The CDR3 spells CASRGQGPNEKLFF. DNA for the CDR3: TGTGCCAGCAGGGGACAGGGCCCTAATGAAAAACTGTTTTTT.

The rearrangement joins TRBV27 to TRBJ2-7, with TRBD2 identical over 11 bases. Germline lookup yields CDR1 MNHEY and CDR2 SMNVEV (reference sequence). The V segment lost 4 bases and the J segment 5 bases; nucleotides outside the gene matches: 16. The CDR3 is 18 residues long. CDR3 region: CASSSLSTLAGGHHEQYF. The CDR3, as DNA: TGTGCCAGCAGTTCCCTTTCCACCCTAGCGGGAGGCCACCACGAGCAGTACTTC.

The chain combines TRBV30 with TRBJ1-2, with unresolved D. This CDR3 contains 12 residues. V was shortened by 4 bases and J by 5 bases, with 11 bases between the two germline ends. Germline values: CDR1 GTSNPN, CDR2 SVGIG (reference sequence). The CDR3 protein is CAWTPDPYGYTF. The CDR3 DNA sequence: TGTGCCTGGACTCCGGACCCTTATGGCTACACCTTC.